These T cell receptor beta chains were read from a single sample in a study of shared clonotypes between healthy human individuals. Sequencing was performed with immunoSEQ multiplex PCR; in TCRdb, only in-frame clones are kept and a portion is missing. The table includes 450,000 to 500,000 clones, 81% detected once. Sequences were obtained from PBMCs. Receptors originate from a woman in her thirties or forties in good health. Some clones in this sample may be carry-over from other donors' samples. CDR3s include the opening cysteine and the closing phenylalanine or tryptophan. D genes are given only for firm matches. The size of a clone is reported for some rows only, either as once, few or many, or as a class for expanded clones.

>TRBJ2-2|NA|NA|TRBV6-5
CASSYANTGELFF
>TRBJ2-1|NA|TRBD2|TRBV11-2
CASSQDGLASNEQFF
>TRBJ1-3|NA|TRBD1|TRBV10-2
CASSDYRGSGNTIYF
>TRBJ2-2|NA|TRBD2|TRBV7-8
CASRPLAGGPKSGELFF
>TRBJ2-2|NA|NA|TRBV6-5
CASTQDISNTGELFF
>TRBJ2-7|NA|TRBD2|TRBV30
CAWSGGGRVPSYEQYF
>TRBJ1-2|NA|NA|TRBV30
CAWSREPPRSGYTF
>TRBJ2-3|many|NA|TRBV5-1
CASSLGLAVTDTQYF
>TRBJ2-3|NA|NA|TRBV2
CASRERGRSTDTQYF
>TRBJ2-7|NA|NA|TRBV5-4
CASSSDSHEQYF
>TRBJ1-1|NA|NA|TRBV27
CASSWAADVNTEAFF
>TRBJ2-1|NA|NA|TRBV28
CASSWASIRPSGNEQFF
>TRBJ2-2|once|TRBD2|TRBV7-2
CASSPPGLAGQHGELFF
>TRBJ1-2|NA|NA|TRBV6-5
CASNTGWGGYTF
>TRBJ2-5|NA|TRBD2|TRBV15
CATSTLGLAGGQETQYF
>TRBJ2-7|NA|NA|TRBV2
CASSGVAPYEQYF
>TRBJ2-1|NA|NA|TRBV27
CASSQQGPAYNEQFF
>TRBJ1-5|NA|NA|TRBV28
CASRKTGDQPQHF
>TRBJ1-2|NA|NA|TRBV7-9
CASSLGSQGGYTF
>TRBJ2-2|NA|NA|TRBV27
CASGFGGTGELFF
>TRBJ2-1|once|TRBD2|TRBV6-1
CASSTSGYNEQFF
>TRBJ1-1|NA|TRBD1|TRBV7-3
CASSVTGGDTEAFF
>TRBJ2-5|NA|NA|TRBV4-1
CASSQVSLLETQYF
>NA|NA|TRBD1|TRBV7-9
CASSLAVRTGGLGSYEQYF
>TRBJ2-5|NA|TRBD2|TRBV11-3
CASSHTSGVVETQYF
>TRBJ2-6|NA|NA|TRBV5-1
CASGEGANVLTF
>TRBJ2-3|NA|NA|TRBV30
CAWSFEGDTQYF
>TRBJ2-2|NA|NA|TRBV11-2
CASSPGAYPGELFF
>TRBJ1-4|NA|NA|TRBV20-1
CSTVTNEKLFF
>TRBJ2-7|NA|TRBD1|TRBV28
CASRGTGTGVYEQYF
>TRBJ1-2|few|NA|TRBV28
CASSSWPASGYTF
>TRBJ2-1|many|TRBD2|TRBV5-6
CASRRSGRDYYSYNEQFF
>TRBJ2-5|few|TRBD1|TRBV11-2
CASSLLTSTGVETQYF
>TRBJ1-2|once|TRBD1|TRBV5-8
CASSRDRGRRGYTF
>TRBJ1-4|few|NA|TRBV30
CAWSTLNEKLFF
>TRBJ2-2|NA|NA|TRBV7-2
CASRVGLSNTGELFF
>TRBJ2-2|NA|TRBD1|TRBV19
CASGTGGIGWTGELFF
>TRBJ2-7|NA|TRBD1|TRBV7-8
CASRPTGVYEQYF
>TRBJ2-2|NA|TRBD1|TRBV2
CASSGTGVGPTGELFF
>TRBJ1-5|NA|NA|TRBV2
CASCAGHNQPQHF
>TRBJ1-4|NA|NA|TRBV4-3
CASSPGPTNEKLFF
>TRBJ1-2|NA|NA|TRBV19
CASSRGRERTGGYTF
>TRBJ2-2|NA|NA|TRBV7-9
CASSLSSTGELFF
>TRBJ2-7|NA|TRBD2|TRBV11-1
CASSLSSSGDEQYF
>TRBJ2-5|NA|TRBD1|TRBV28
CASSLTGVEETQYF
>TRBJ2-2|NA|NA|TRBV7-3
CASSLLGLGPTGELFF
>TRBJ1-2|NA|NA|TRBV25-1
CASSPGQQTYTF
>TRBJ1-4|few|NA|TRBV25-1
CASSDPRGSNEKLFF
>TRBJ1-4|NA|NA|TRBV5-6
CASSHPRDRTNEKLFF
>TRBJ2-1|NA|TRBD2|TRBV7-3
CASSSGLAGQNEQFF
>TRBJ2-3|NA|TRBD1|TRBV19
CASRATGGWVADTQYF
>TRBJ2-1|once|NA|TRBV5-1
CASSTGAARNEQFF
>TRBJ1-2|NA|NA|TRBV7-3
CASSLDAGASNYGYTF
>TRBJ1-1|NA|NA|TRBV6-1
CASSEVEDTAEAFF
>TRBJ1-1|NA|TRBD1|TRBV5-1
CASSLDLGQDTEAFF
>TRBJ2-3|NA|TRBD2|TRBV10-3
CAIRLAGGTDTQYF
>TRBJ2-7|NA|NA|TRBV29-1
CSVDTAGYEQYF
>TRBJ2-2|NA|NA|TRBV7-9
CASSPHYRVGIGEELFF
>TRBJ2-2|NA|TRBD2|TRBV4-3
CASSQNLAGDSGELFF